This T cell receptor beta chain was recovered during a study of Ad26.COV2.S vaccination and SARS-CoV-2 variants. Study-wide points: Substantial breadth in spike-specific CD8+ and CD4+ T cell responses was reportedly seen after vaccination.

Germline V gene lookup returns CDR1 MNHEY and CDR2 SVGAGI. V was clipped by 7 bases and J by 2 bases, with 12 bases between them. The CDR3 is 14 residues long. Details on this clone: Antigen unknown.

The treatment was: approximately 18 received Ad26.COV2.S at low or high dose, single or two shots; roughly five received placebo; per-sample allocation not given. Day 63 after the first injection of vaccine or placebo was the sampling time. Some clones are missing from TCRdb's copy, which holds only in-frame ones; the method was immunoSEQ multiplex PCR. The table includes 300,000 to 500,000 clones, 88% detected once. The sample consisted of peripheral blood, taken in a trial of Ad26.COV2.S vaccine versus placebo. The source is a person between 18 and 59 years old who received the Ad26.COV2.S COVID-19 vaccine or a placebo. The V gene is TRBV6-5, the J gene TRBJ2-1; D remains ambiguous. CDR3 sequence reads: CASIAPRAYNEQFF. CDR3 coding DNA: TGTGCCAGCATTGCACCGAGAGCCTACAATGAGCAGTTCTTC.